This record looks at one TCR beta chain sequence and its context. The sample originates from a study of blood T cell repertoires in COVID-19. Study-level background: Samples came from the United States, Italy and Spain, spanning acute and convalescent COVID-19. Nucleic acid was either cDNA or gDNA, and it came from T cells, B-cell-depleted T cells, or PBMCs.

The repertoire was sequenced with immunoSEQ multiplex PCR; TCRdb's copy has only in-frame clones and lacks some. The repertoire holds over 200,000 clones, with roughly nine tenths as singletons. Trimming removed 4 bases from V and 4 bases from J; junction bases left unmatched: 8. In germline, CDR1 is SEHNR, CDR2 FQNEAQ (reference sequence). This CDR3 spans 15 amino acids. The material sequenced was peripheral blood. The sequence was obtained from a man aged 40-49 years with acute or convalescent COVID-19. The rearrangement joins TRBV7-9 to TRBJ1-1; 8 nucleotides agree with TRBD1. The CDR3 sequence is CASSSIQGVFTEAFF. CDR3 in DNA: TGTGCCAGCAGCTCAATACAGGGGGTCTTCACTGAAGCTTTCTTT. The complete variable domain, with remaining parts taken from reference TRBV7-9 and TRBJ1-1, reads DTGVSQNPRHKITKRGQNVTFRCDPISEHNRLYWYRQTLGQGPEFLTYFQNEAQLEKSRLLSDRFSAERPKGSFSTLEIQRTEQGDSAMYLCASSSIQGVFTEAFFGQGTRLTVV.